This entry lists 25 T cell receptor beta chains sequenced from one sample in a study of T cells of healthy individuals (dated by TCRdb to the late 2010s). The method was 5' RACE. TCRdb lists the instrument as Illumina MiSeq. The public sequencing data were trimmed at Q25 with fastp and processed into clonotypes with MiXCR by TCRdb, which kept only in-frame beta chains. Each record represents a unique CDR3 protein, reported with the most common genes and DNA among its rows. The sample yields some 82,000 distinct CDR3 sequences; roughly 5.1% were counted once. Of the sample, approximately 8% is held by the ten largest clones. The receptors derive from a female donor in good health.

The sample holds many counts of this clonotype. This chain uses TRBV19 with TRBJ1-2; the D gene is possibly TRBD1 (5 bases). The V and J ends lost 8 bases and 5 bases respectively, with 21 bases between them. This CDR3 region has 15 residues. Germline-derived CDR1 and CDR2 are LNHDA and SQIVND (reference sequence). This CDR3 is CASRDPGQLLYGYTF. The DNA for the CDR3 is TGTGCCAGTCGTGACCCGGGGCAGCTTTTGTATGGCTACACCTTC.

The CDR3 loop reads CASSLYGGANTEAFF. The CDR3 nucleotides are TGTGCCAGCAGTTTATATGGAGGGGCCAACACTGAAGCTTTCTTT. The rearrangement links TRBV28 to TRBJ1-1; possibly TRBD1 for D (5 bases). Germline CDR1 MDHEN, CDR2 SYDVKM. V lost 1 base to trimming and J lost 2 bases, with 11 bases between them. The CDR3 has 15 amino acids.

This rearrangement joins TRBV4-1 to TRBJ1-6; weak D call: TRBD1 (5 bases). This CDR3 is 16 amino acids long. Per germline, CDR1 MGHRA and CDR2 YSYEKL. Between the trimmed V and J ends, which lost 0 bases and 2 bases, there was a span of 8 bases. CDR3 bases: TGCGCCAGCAGCCAAGATCCAGGGACCTATAATTCACCCCTCCACTTT. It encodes CASSQDPGTYNSPLHF.

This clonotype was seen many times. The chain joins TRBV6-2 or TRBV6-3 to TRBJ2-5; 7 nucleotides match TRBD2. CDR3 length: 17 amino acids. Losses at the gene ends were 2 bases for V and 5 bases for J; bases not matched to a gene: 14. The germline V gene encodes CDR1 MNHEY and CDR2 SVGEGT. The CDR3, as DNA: TGTGCCAGCAGTTACAGACTAGCAAGTCACGCGGGGGAGACCCAGTACTTC. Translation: CASSYRLASHAGETQYF.

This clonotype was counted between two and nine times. DNA of the CDR3: TGTGCCAGCAGCTTATGGTCGACTAGCGGGAGAGACGAGCAGTACTTC. Translation: CASSLWSTSGRDEQYF. V is TRBV7-9 and J is TRBJ2-7; 12 bases are shared with TRBD2. CDR1 SEHNR and CDR2 FQNEAQ come from the germline V gene (reference sequence). Trimming cost V 2 bases and J 5 bases; bases outside gene matches: 7. The CDR3 has 16 amino acids.

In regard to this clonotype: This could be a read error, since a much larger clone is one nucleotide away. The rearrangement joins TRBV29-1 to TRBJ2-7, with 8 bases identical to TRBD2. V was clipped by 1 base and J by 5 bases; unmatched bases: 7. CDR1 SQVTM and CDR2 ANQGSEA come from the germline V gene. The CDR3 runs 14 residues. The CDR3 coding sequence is TGCAGCGTTGAAGGGACTAGCAGGAGAAACGAGCAGTACTTC. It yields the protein CSVEGTSRRNEQYF.

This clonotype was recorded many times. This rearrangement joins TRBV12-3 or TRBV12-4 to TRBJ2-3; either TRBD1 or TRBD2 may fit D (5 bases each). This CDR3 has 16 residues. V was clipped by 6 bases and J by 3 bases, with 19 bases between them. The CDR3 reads CASSPKTGWRTDTQYF. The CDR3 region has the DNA TGTGCCAGCAGCCCGAAAACAGGATGGAGGACAGATACGCAGTATTTT.

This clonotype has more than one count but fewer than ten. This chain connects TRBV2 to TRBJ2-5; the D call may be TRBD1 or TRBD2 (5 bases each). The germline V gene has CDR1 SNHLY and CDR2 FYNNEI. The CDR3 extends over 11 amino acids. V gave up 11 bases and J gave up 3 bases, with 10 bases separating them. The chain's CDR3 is CAGRGEETQYF. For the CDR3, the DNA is TGTGCCGGCCGGGGCGAAGAGACCCAGTACTTC. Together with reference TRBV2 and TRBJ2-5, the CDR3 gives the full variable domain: EPEVTQTPSHQVTQMGQEVILRCVPISNHLYFYWYRQILGQKVEFLVSFYNNEISEKSEIFDDQFSVERPDGSNFTLKIRSTKLEDSAMYFCAGRGEETQYFGPGTRLLVL.

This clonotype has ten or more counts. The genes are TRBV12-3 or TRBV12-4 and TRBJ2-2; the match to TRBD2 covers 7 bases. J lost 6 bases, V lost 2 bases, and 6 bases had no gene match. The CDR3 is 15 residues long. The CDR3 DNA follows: TGTGCCAGCAGTTTATGGGCTAGCGGTTCCGGGGAGCTGTTTTTT. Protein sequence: CASSLWASGSGELFF.

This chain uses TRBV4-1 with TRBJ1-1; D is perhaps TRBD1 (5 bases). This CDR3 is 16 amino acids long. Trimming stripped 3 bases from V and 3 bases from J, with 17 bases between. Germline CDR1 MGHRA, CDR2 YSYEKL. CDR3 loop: CASSQFGDARDTEAFF. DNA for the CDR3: TGCGCCAGCAGCCAGTTCGGGGACGCCAGGGACACTGAAGCTTTCTTT.

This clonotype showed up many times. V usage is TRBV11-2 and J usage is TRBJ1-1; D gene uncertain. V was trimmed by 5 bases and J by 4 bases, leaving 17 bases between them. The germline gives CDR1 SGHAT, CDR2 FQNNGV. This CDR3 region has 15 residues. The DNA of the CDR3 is TGTGCCAGCAGCCAACTTACCAGCCACAGCACTGAAGCTTTCTTT. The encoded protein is CASSQLTSHSTEAFF. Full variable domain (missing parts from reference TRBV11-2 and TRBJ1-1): EAGVAQSPRYKIIEKRQSVAFWCNPISGHATLYWYQQILGQGPKLLIQFQNNGVVDDSQLPKDRFSAERLKGVDSTLKIQPAKLEDSAVYLCASSQLTSHSTEAFFGQGTRLTVV.

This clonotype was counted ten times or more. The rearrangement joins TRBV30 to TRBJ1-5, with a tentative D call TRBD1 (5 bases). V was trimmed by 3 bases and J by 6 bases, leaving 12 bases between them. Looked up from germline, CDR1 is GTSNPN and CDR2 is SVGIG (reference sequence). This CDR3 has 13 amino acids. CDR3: CAWSRVGGQPQHF. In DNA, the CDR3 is TGTGCCTGGAGCCGAGTTGGGGGTCAGCCCCAGCATTTT.

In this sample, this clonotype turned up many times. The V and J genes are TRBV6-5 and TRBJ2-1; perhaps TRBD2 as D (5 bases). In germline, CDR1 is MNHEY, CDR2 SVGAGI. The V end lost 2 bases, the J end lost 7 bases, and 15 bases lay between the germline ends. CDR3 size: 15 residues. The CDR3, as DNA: TGTGCCAGCAGTTACACCACCGGGGTGCGGAATGAGCAGTTCTTC. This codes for CASSYTTGVRNEQFF.

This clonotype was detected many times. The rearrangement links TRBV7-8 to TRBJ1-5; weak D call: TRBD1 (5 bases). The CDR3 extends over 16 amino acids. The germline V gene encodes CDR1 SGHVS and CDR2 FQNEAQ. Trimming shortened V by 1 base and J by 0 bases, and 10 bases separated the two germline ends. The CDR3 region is CASSLGGANSNQPQHF. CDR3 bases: TGTGCCAGCAGCTTAGGAGGGGCAAATAGCAATCAGCCCCAGCATTTT.

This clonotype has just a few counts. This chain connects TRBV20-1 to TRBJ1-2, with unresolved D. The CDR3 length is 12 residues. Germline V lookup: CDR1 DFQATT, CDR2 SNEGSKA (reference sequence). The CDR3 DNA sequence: TGCACCGCAGCCCCCTATAACTATGGCTACACCTTC. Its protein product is CTAAPYNYGYTF.

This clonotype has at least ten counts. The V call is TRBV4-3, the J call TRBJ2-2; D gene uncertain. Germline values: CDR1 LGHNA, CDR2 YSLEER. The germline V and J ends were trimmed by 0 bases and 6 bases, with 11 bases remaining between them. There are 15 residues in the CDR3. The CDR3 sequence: CASSQDRASAGELFF. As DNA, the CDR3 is TGCGCCAGCAGCCAAGATCGGGCCTCAGCCGGGGAGCTGTTTTTT.

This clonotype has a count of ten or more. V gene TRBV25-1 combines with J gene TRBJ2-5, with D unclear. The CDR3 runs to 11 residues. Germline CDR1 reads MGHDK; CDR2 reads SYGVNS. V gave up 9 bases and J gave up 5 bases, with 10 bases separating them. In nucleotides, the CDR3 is TGTGCCAGTACGAACGGGGAGACCCAGTACTTC. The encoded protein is CASTNGETQYF.

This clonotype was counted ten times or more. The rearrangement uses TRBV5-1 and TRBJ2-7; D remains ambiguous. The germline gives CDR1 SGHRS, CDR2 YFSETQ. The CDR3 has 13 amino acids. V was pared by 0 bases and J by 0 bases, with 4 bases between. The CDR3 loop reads CASSLDVSYEQYF. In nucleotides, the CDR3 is TGCGCCAGCAGCTTGGACGTCTCCTACGAGCAGTACTTC.

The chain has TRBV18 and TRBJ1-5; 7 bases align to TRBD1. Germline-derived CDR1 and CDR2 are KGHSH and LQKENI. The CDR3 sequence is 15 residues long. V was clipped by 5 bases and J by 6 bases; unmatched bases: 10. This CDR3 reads CASSADRAGGQPQHF. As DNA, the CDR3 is TGTGCCAGCTCAGCAGACAGGGCCGGAGGTCAGCCCCAGCATTTT.

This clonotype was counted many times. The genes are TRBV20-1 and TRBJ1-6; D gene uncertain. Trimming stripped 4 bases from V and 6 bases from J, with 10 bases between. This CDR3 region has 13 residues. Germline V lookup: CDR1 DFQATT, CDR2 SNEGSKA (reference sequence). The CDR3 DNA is TGCAGTGCTATCTATAGGAGTAATTCACCCCTCCACTTT. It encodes CSAIYRSNSPLHF.

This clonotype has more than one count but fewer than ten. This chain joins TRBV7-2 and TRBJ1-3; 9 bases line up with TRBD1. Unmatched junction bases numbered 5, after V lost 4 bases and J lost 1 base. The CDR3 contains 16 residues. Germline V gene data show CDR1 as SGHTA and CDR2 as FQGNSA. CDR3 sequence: CASSSGQGSSGNTIYF. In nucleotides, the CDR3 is TGTGCCAGCAGCTCGGGACAGGGTAGTTCTGGAAACACCATATATTTT.

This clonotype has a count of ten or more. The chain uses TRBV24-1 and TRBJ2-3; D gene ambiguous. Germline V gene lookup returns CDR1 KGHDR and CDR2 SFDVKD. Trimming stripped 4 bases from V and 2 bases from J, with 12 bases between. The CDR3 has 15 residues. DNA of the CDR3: TGTGCCACCAGTGAGCCAACTCGTCCCACAGATACGCAGTATTTT. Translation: CATSEPTRPTDTQYF.

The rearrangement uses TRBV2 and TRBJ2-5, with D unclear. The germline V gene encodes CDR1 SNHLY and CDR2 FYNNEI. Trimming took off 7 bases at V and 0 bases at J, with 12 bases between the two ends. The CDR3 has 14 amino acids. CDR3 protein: CASKTASYQETQYF. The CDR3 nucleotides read TGTGCCAGCAAAACAGCATCGTACCAAGAGACCCAGTACTTC. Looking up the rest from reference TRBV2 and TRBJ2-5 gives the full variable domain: EPEVTQTPSHQVTQMGQEVILRCVPISNHLYFYWYRQILGQKVEFLVSFYNNEISEKSEIFDDQFSVERPDGSNFTLKIRSTKLEDSAMYFCASKTASYQETQYFGPGTRLLVL.

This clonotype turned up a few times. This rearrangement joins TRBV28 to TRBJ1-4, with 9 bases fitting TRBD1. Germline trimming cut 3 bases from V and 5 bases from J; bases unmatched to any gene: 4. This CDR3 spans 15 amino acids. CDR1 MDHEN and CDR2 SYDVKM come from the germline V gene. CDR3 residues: CASSLSGTGNEKLFF. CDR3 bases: TGTGCCAGCAGTTTGTCCGGGACAGGGAATGAAAAACTGTTTTTT.

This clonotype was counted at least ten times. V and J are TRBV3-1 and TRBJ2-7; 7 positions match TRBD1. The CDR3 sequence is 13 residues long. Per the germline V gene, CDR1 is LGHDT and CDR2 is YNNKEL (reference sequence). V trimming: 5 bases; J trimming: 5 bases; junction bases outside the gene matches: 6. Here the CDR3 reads CASSSGQFDEQYF. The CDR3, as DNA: TGTGCCAGCAGCTCGGGACAGTTCGACGAGCAGTACTTC.